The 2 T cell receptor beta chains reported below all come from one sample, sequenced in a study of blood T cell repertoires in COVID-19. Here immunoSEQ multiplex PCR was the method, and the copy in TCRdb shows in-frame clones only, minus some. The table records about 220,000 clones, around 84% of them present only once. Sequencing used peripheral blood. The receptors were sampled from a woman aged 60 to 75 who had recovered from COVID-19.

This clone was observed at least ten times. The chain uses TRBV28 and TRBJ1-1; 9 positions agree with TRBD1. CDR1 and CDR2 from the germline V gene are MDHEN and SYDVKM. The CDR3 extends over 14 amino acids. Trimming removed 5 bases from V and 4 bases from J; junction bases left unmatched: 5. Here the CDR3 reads CASSNRGRSTEAFF. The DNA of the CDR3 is TGTGCCAGCAGTAACAGGGGGCGGTCCACTGAAGCTTTCTTT.

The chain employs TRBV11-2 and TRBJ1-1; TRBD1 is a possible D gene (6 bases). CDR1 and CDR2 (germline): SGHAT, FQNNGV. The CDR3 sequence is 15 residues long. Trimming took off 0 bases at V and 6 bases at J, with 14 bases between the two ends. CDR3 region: CASSLDTGFGSEAFF. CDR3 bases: TGTGCCAGCAGCTTAGACACAGGGTTCGGCTCTGAAGCTTTCTTT. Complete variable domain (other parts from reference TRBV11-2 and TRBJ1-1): EAGVAQSPRYKIIEKRQSVAFWCNPISGHATLYWYQQILGQGPKLLIQFQNNGVVDDSQLPKDRFSAERLKGVDSTLKIQPAKLEDSAVYLCASSLDTGFGSEAFFGQGTRLTVV.